These 30 T cell receptor beta chains share one sample of origin, sequenced in a study of cytomegalovirus exposure and HLA in healthy donors. The PCR had 60 Vbeta and 13 Jbeta primers. Produced via immunoSEQ multiplex PCR; TCRdb's table is partial and in-frame only. The sample lists 110,000 to 150,000 clones; approximately 80% were seen once. The sequenced material came from PBMCs. These TCRs come from a man aged 40-55 years in good health and CMV-seropositive.

The chain carries TRBV2 and TRBJ1-5; TRBD1 might be the D (6 bases). Per germline, CDR1 SNHLY and CDR2 FYNNEI. This CDR3 comprises 13 residues. V lost 7 bases, J lost 3 bases, and 10 bases lay in between. The DNA for the CDR3 is TGTGCCAGCACGCGGACAGACAATCAGCCCCAGCATTTT. Translation: CASTRTDNQPQHF.

The CDR3 DNA sequence: TGTGCCAGCAGCTTAGACAGGACGAACACTGAAGCTTTCTTT. Translating it yields CASSLDRTNTEAFF. This chain connects TRBV7-8 to TRBJ1-1; weak D call: TRBD1 (5 bases). The CDR3 sequence is 14 residues long. Trimming removed 1 base at V and 1 base at J, with 7 bases between. Germline-derived CDR1 and CDR2 are SGHVS and FQNEAQ.

The genes are TRBV29-1 and TRBJ1-2; D not certain. V dropped 2 bases and J dropped 1 base, with 14 bases sitting between them. This CDR3 region has 15 residues. CDR1 and CDR2 from the germline V gene are SQVTM and ANQGSEA. The CDR3 sequence is CSVERGSAGNYGYTF. The DNA of the CDR3 is TGCAGCGTTGAACGCGGCAGTGCCGGTAACTATGGCTACACCTTC. Supplemented by reference TRBV29-1 and TRBJ1-2, the full variable domain reads SAVISQKPSRDICQRGTSLTIQCQVDSQVTMMFWYRQQPGQSLTLIATANQGSEATYESGFVIDKFPISRPNLTFSTLTVSNMSPEDSSIYLCSVERGSAGNYGYTFGSGTRLTVV.

This clone was observed a few times. The chain has TRBV9 and TRBJ2-3, with D possibly matching TRBD1 (6 bases). The CDR3 spans 15 residues. Germline CDR1 reads SGDLS; CDR2 reads YYNGEE. V was trimmed by 5 bases and J by 0 bases, leaving 13 bases between them. The CDR3 sequence: CASSSGAVSTDTQYF. The CDR3 bases are TGTGCCAGCAGTTCAGGGGCAGTGAGCACAGATACGCAGTATTTT.

In regard to this clone: At one end the junction does not follow the germline gene, possibly because of a read error. The rearrangement uses TRBV13 and TRBJ1-4, with D maybe TRBD1 (5 bases). The CDR3 sequence is 14 residues long. The germline gives CDR1 PRHDT, CDR2 FYEKMQ (reference sequence). CDR3 in DNA: TGTGCCAGCAGCTTACGAGGGACTAATGAAAAACTATTTTTT. Residues: CASSLRGTNEKLFF.

The rearrangement links TRBV7-7 to TRBJ2-2, with D possibly TRBD2 on 6 matching bases. Germline CDR1 SSHAT, CDR2 FNYEAQ (reference sequence). The CDR3 contains 16 residues. Trimming removed 5 bases from V and 4 bases from J, with 17 bases in between. CDR3 region: CASSPFGSGVTGELFF. DNA for the CDR3: TGTGCCAGCAGCCCATTCGGTAGCGGAGTCACCGGGGAGCTGTTTTTT. Complete variable domain (other parts from reference TRBV7-7 and TRBJ2-2): GAGVSQSPRYKVTKRGQDVTLRCDPISSHATLYWYQQALGQGPEFLTYFNYEAQPDKSGLPSDRFSAERPEGSISTLTIQRTEQRDSAMYRCASSPFGSGVTGELFFGEGSRLTVL.

V gene TRBV19 combines with J gene TRBJ1-2; no definite D call. CDR1 is LNHDA and CDR2 is SQIVND in the germline V gene (reference sequence). The germline V and J ends were trimmed by 6 bases and 2 bases, with 13 bases remaining between them. There are 14 residues in the CDR3. Here the CDR3 reads CASSPTGFNYGYTF. CDR3 DNA: TGTGCCAGTAGCCCGACGGGGTTCAACTATGGCTACACCTTC.

The chain has TRBV7-3 and TRBJ1-2; 8 bases fit TRBD1. The CDR3 contains 19 residues. CDR1 and CDR2 from the germline V gene are SGHTA and FQGTGA. With 5 bases clipped from V and 4 bases from J, the junction kept 21 bases outside the gene matches. CDR3 nucleotide sequence: TGTGCCAGCAGCCCGGCCCCAAGGCAGGGGGCCCTCACCTGCTATGGCTACACCTTC. This translates into CASSPAPRQGALTCYGYTF.

This clone was picked up one time. The CDR3 region is CSALEGGNEQFF. CDR3 nucleotide sequence: TGCAGCGCCTTAGAGGGCGGCAATGAGCAGTTCTTC. J is TRBJ2-1 and V is TRBV29-1, with D tentatively TRBD2 (5 bases). The V end was cut by 7 bases, the J end by 6 bases, with 13 bases between. Germline CDR1 and CDR2: SQVTM and ANQGSEA. The CDR3 covers 12 residues.

V and J are TRBV6-4 and TRBJ2-1, with TRBD1 identical over 9 bases. The CDR3 is 15 residues long. The germline CDR1 and CDR2 sequences are MRHNA and SNTAGT. The junction had 12 bases not matched to a gene; V was cut back by 5 bases and J by 10 bases. Here the CDR3 DNA reads TGTGCCAGCAGTCTAGAGGACAGGGGCCCTGACGAGCAGTTCTTC. Translation: CASSLEDRGPDEQFF.

This clone was recorded only once. The gene calls are TRBV11-1 and TRBJ1-6, with D perhaps TRBD1 (5 bases). Between the trimmed V and J ends, which lost 5 bases and 6 bases, there was a span of 14 bases. The germline V gene has CDR1 SGHAT and CDR2 FQDESV (reference sequence). This CDR3 region has 15 residues. Here the CDR3 reads CASSPGQGLNSPLHF. In nucleotides, the CDR3 is TGTGCCAGCAGCCCAGGCCAGGGTCTTAATTCACCCCTCCACTTT. Looking up the rest from reference TRBV11-1 and TRBJ1-6 gives the full variable domain: EAEVAQSPRYKITEKSQAVAFWCDPISGHATLYWYRQILGQGPELLVQFQDESVVDDSQLPKDRFSAERLKGVDSTLKIQPAELGDSAMYLCASSPGQGLNSPLHFGNGTRLTVT.

The chain joins TRBV25-1 to TRBJ2-3; TRBD2 matches at 9 bases. This CDR3 region has 15 residues. Germline CDR1 and CDR2: MGHDK and SYGVNS. The trim removed 5 bases at V and 0 bases at J, leaving 3 bases unmatched. Written as DNA, the CDR3 is TGTGCCAGCAGTATTAGCGGGGGCAGCACAGATACGCAGTATTTT. Translated, it gives CASSISGGSTDTQYF.

With respect to this clone: One junction end disagrees with the germline gene, perhaps due to a read error. The CDR3 spells CAWGTGEPRNF. In DNA, the CDR3 is TGTGCCTGGGGTACGGGGGAACCCCGCAACTTC. The chain employs TRBV30 and TRBJ2-7, with D possibly being TRBD2 (6 bases). This CDR3 contains 11 residues. In germline, CDR1 is GTSNPN, CDR2 SVGIG (reference sequence).

The J gene is TRBJ2-3, the V gene TRBV5-1; D is uncertain. Germline CDR1 reads SGHRS; CDR2 reads YFSETQ. The length of the CDR3 is 14 residues. Trimming took off 0 bases at V and 2 bases at J, with 7 bases between the two ends. As DNA, the CDR3 is TGCGCCAGCAGCTTGGAGAGGATCACAGATACGCAGTATTTT. Its protein is CASSLERITDTQYF.

The chain recombines TRBV6-1 with TRBJ1-5; D might be TRBD1 (6 bases). Germline V gene lookup returns CDR1 MNHNS and CDR2 SASEGT. The CDR3 runs 13 residues. Trimming stripped 7 bases from V and 7 bases from J, with 14 bases between. CDR3 amino acids: CASNLDRSQPQHF. In DNA, the CDR3 is TGTGCCAGCAATCTCGACAGGTCGCAGCCCCAGCATTTT.

The chain couples TRBV2 to TRBJ1-1, with a possible D match to TRBD1 (5 bases). The CDR3 extends over 14 amino acids. Per the germline V gene, CDR1 is SNHLY and CDR2 is FYNNEI. Trimming pared 5 bases from V and 11 bases from J, leaving 21 bases between. The CDR3 is CASSPGTELQAAFF. CDR3 nucleotides: TGTGCCAGCAGTCCTGGGACTGAGCTCCAAGCGGCTTTCTTT.

This sequence joins TRBV7-8 and TRBJ2-7; weak D call: TRBD2 (6 bases). This CDR3 is built from 14 residues. CDR1 is SGHVS, CDR2 FQNEAQ, per germline. Trimming stripped 3 bases from V and 9 bases from J, with 18 bases between. In nucleotides, the CDR3 is TGTGCCAGCAGCTTTGTCGAGGGAGGATCAGGGCAGTACTTC. Amino acid sequence: CASSFVEGGSGQYF.

V gene TRBV15 combines with J gene TRBJ1-2, with 7 positions matching TRBD1. CDR3 length equals 17 residues. Trimming at V came to 2 bases and at J to 0 bases, leaving 9 bases not matched to a gene. Germline lookup yields CDR1 LNHNV and CDR2 YYDKDF (reference sequence). This CDR3 reads CATSRRGQSSPNYGYTF. The CDR3 DNA reads TGTGCCACCAGCAGAAGGGGACAGTCCTCACCTAACTATGGCTACACCTTC.

Concerning this clone itself: Other nucleotide sequences in the sample specify the same CDR3. The chain recombines TRBV5-1 with TRBJ2-5, with 7 bases that match TRBD1. Germline assignment: CDR1 SGHRS and CDR2 YFSETQ. V trimming: 1 base; J trimming: 3 bases; junction bases outside the gene matches: 0. The CDR3 is 13 residues long. Written as DNA, the CDR3 is TGCGCCAGCAGCTTGCAGGGGGAAGAGACCCAGTACTTC. Its protein product is CASSLQGEETQYF.

This rearrangement joins TRBV7-8 to TRBJ2-3; D perhaps matches TRBD2 (7 bases). Germline V lookup: CDR1 SGHVS, CDR2 FQNEAQ. The V and J ends lost 0 bases and 6 bases respectively, with 16 bases between them. The CDR3 totals 16 residues. CDR3 protein: CASSLAGGPFLDTQYF. The CDR3 nucleotides are TGTGCCAGCAGCTTAGCGGGGGGGCCCTTTTTGGATACGCAGTATTTT.

The rearrangement links TRBV6-1 to TRBJ1-5; perhaps TRBD1 as D (6 bases). Trimming took 7 bases from V and 7 from J, leaving 14 bases between them. This CDR3 is 13 amino acids long. The germline V gene has CDR1 MNHNS and CDR2 SASEGT. CDR3: CASTGLTGQPQHF. The CDR3 coding sequence is TGTGCCAGCACTGGACTGACAGGACAGCCCCAGCATTTT.

This chain uses TRBV5-1 with TRBJ2-1, with 7 nucleotides matching TRBD1. CDR3 length: 14 amino acids. J gave up 4 bases and V 4 bases, and 5 bases lay outside the gene matches. Per germline, CDR1 SGHRS and CDR2 YFSETQ. This CDR3 is CASSARDSYNEQFF. CDR3 nucleotides: TGCGCCAGCAGCGCCCGGGACAGTTACAATGAGCAGTTCTTC.

The gene calls are TRBV18 and TRBJ2-7, with D perhaps matching TRBD2 (5 bases). Trimming removed 3 bases at V and 3 bases at J, with 12 bases between. This CDR3 has 14 residues. From germline, CDR1 is KGHSH and CDR2 LQKENI. CDR3 nucleotides: TGTGCCAGCTCACCCTCGCTAGCCAACTACGAGCAGTACTTC. Amino acids: CASSPSLANYEQYF.

This clone was counted a few times. Relative to the germline gene, one junction end is altered; a read error may explain this. The J gene is TRBJ2-1, the V gene TRBV7-9; maybe TRBD2 (6 bases). This CDR3 spans 16 amino acids. Germline CDR1 reads SEHNR; CDR2 reads FQNEAQ (reference sequence). Here the CDR3 DNA reads TGTTCCAGCAGCTCGCCCGGGGCGGGGCCTTACAATGAGCAGTTCTTC. This translates into CSSSSPGAGPYNEQFF.

The chain has TRBV28 and TRBJ2-5, with TRBD2 matching over 14 bases. The CDR3 contains 16 residues. The V and J ends lost 10 bases and 3 bases, in that order; junction bases with no gene match: 10. The germline V gene encodes CDR1 MDHEN and CDR2 SYDVKM. The CDR3 sequence is CATLERGLAGEETQYF. In DNA, the CDR3 is TGTGCCACCCTTGAGAGGGGACTAGCGGGGGAAGAGACCCAGTACTTC.

The chain combines TRBV19 with TRBJ1-1; 8 nucleotides match TRBD1. This CDR3 region has 14 residues. Unmatched junction bases numbered 11, after V lost 10 bases and J lost 4 bases. Germline V lookup: CDR1 LNHDA, CDR2 SQIVND (reference sequence). The CDR3 is CATTGGGKITEAFF. CDR3 coding DNA: TGTGCCACAACAGGGGGGGGTAAAATCACTGAAGCTTTCTTT.

The V and J genes are TRBV7-9 and TRBJ1-6; D might be TRBD1 (6 bases). CDR3 size: 15 residues. Germline V lookup: CDR1 SEHNR, CDR2 FQNEAQ (reference sequence). Trimming left V 5 bases short and J 4 bases short, with 12 bases between. CDR3 sequence: CASSKPTGYNSPLHF. CDR3 coding DNA: TGTGCCAGCAGCAAGCCAACAGGGTATAATTCACCCCTCCACTTT.

V and J are TRBV9 and TRBJ2-3, with D maybe TRBD2 (7 bases). The CDR3 length is 15 residues. The V gene lost 7 bases and the J gene lost 0 bases, with 15 bases spanning the gap. CDR1 and CDR2 (germline): SGDLS, YYNGEE. DNA for the CDR3: TGTGCCAGCGGGGGGGCCAGTACTAGCACAGATACGCAGTATTTT. It is translated as CASGGASTSTDTQYF. Full variable domain (rest looked up from reference TRBV9 and TRBJ2-3): DSGVTQTPKHLITATGQRVTLRCSPRSGDLSVYWYQQSLDQGLQFLIQYYNGEERAKGNILERFSAQQFPDLHSELNLSSLELGDSALYFCASGGASTSTDTQYFGPGTRLTVL.

This chain links TRBV7-9 with TRBJ1-4; possibly TRBD1 for D (5 bases). The CDR3 contains 13 residues. CDR1 and CDR2 from the germline V gene are SEHNR and FQNEAQ (reference sequence). With 6 bases removed from V and 10 bases from J, the gap between germline ends came to 15 bases. CDR3 loop: CASRADSGGKLFF. In DNA form, the CDR3 reads TGTGCCAGCAGGGCAGACTCGGGGGGAAAACTGTTTTTT.

CDR3 residues: CASSVDWGEPQHF. The CDR3 region has the DNA TGTGCCAGCAGCGTGGATTGGGGCGAGCCCCAGCATTTT. This chain joins TRBV9 and TRBJ1-5; D might be TRBD1 (5 bases). Deletions cut 2 bases from V and 8 bases from J, with 11 bases between. There are 13 residues in the CDR3. Per germline, CDR1 SGDLS and CDR2 YYNGEE.